This T cell receptor (beta chain) was profiled in a study of blood T cell repertoires in COVID-19 (dated by TCRdb to 2018 to 2020). For context, the study as a whole: Samples covering the acute and convalescent phases of COVID-19 were provided by collaborators in the United States, Italy and Spain. The material from the prospective study consisted of cDNA or gDNA derived from T cells, B-cell-depleted T cells, or PBMCs. Subjects who had been exposed to COVID-19, were actively infected with it, or had recovered from it provided the deeply sampled blood TCRbeta repertoires that made up the dataset. The repertoires were released in a freely available public database meant as a resource for research on the immune response to SARS-CoV-2. The samples were drawn from two sources: the first 160 participants of the ongoing ImmuneRACE study, and about 1,300 subjects contributed by 6 global collaborators. Nearly every sample came with metadata listing a de-identified subject ID, COVID-19 status, age in years and sex. Where available, HLA class I and class II types were taken from metadata supplied by the sample provider and were not determined by assay-based typing.

As to this clone: It has no known antigen specificity. No much larger clone exists at a distance of one base, and base qualities are not known.

The collaborating institutions used their own protocols to collect whole blood in K2EDTA tubes. Collaborator samples were shipped for TCRbeta analysis as frozen whole blood, isolated PBMCs, or DNA extracted from either sample type. The immunoSEQ Assay, a bias-controlled multiplex PCR, was used to amplify TCRbeta CDR3 regions from genomic DNA. In the paper's pipeline: The number of nucleated cells in each sample was estimated by amplification of reference gene primers within the assay. To quantify the absolute abundance of each unique TCRbeta CDR3 rearrangement, sequence reads were collapsed and filtered. For each sample, productive Simpson clonality was calculated by taking the square root of Simpson's diversity index across productive rearrangements. TCRdb holds this immuneACCESS table with in-frame rearrangements only. Some clones are missing; in checked studies, unresolved V genes explain under half, and the rest has no known cause. The V and J calls and clone size were taken over from that table, and D and trimming were inferred from the DNA. The sample has 70,000 or so clones on record, around nine tenths of them singletons. Approximately 1.5% of the sample is held by the ten biggest clonotypes.

Including cysteine and phenylalanine, the CDR3 has 17 amino acids. Only the CDR3 DNA is retained, 51 bases long and in frame from the first base. V is cut back by 1 base and J by 0 bases, with 6 bases in the junction unmatched. The germline V gene supplies CDR1 SGHDN and CDR2 FVKESK. Results and caveats for the whole study, not just this receptor: The quantity of clinical and demographic metadata differed by source and by participant and was supplied without curation.

Sequencing input: peripheral blood. The source of this sequence is a man in his fifties with acute or convalescent COVID-19. The rearrangement combines TRBV14 with TRBJ2-1, and 7 junction bases match TRBD1. In nucleotide form, the sequence is TGTGCCAGCAGCCAAGGGGTAGGGGGCGGCTCCTACAATGAGCAGTTCTTC. It translates to CASSQGVGGGSYNEQFF.